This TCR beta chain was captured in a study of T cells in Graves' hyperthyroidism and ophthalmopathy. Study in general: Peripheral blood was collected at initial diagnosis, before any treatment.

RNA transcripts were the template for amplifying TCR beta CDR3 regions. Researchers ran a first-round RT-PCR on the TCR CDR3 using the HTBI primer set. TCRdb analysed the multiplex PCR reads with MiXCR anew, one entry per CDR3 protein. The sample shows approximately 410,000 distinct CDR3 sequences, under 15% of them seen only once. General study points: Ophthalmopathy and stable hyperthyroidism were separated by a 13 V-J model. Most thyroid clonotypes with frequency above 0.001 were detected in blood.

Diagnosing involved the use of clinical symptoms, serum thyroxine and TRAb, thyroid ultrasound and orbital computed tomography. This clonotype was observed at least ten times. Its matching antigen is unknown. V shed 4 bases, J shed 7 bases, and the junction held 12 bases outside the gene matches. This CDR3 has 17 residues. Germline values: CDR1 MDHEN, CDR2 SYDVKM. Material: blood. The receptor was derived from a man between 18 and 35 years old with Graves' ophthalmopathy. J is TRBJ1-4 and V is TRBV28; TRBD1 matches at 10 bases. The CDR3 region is CASSSGTGDAWGEKLFF. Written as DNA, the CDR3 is TGTGCCAGCAGTTCGGGGACAGGGGACGCTTGGGGTGAAAAACTGTTTTTT.